What follows is one T cell receptor (beta chain) and its context. Its specificity is not known. The CDR3 length is 12 residues. Germline CDR1 SQVTM, CDR2 ANQGSEA. V lost 5 bases and J lost 4, with 11 bases in between. The data belong to a study of blood T cells in healthy people across ages. On the study more broadly: When template switching was applied, about one barcoded beta molecule was captured per two T cells.

The use of a sample-barcoded 5' primer and a J-beta primer mix characterized a second PCR of roughly 6 to 11 cycles. Every molecule of cDNA carried a tag from a template-switch adaptor with 12 random nucleotides. TCRdb fed the 5' RACE reads into MiXCR, producing one record per CDR3 protein. Of fewer than 2,000,000 distinct CDR3 sequences listed, about 31% are singletons. Study-level points and caveats: Age showed a roughly linear inverse relationship with TCR beta diversity per million T cells. Among long-lived donors, naive CD4+ cells were more numerous and diversity higher than in aged donors.

The sequencing input was blood. This chain uses TRBV29-1 with TRBJ1-1; D call uncertain. The TCR was taken from a woman aged 30 to 39 in good health. The CDR3 region has the DNA TGCAGCGTTCGGAGTGTAGGCACTGAAGCTTTCTTT. It specifies CSVRSVGTEAFF.